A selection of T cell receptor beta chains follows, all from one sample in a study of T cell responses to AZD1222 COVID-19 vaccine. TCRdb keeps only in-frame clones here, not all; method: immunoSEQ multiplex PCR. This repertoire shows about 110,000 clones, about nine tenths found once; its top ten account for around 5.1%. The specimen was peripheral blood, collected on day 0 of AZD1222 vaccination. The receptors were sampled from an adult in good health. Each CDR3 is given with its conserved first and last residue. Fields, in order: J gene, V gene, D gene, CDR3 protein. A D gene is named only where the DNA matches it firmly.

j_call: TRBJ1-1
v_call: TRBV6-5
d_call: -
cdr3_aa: CASSRGTENTEAFF

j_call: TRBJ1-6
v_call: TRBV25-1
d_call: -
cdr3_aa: CASSEAGRNSPLHF

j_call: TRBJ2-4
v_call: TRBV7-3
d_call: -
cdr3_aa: CASSLSGGGNIQYF

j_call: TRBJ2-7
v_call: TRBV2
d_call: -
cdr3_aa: CASSQETGGHEEQYF

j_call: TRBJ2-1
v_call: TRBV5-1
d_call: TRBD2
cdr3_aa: CASSLSGTSGFYNEQFF

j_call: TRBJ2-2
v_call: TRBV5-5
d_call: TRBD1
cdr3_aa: CASSLDRGYTGELFF

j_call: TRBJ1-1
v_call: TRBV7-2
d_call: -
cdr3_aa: CASTRGTNTEAFF

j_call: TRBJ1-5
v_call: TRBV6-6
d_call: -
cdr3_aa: CASSYSSNQPQHF

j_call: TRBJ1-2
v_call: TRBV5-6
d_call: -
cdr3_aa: CASSLSPRDGYTF

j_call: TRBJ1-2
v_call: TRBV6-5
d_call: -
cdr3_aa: CASSYSSPGGSYGYTF

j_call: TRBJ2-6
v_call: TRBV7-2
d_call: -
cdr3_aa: CASSRRGRGTGANVLTF

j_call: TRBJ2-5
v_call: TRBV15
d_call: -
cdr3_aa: CATSRSWGSPQETQYF

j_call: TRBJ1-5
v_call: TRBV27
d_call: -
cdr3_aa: CASSFLAQDSNQPQHF

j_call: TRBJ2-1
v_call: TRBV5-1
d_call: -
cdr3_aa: CASSEGPQNQFF

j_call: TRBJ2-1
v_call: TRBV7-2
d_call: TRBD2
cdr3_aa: CASSSTSGSYNEQFF

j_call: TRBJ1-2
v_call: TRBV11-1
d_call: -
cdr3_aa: CASSLGVHANYGYTF

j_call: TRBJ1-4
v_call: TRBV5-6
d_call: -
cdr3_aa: CASRKGVYEKLFF

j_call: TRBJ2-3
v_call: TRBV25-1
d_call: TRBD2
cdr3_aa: CASSEGGSNGDTQYF

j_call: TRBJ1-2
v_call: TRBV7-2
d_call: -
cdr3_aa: CASSRTPNYGYTF

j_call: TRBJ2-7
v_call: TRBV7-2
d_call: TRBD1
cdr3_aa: CASSLGGNRGEQYF

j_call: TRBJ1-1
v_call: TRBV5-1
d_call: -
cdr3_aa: CASSFQGTEAFF

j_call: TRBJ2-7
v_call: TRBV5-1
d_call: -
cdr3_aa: CASSLDSLYEQYF

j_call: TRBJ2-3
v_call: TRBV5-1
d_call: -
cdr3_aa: CASSLANQGSRTDTQYF

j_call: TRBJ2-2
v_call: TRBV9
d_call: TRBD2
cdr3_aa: CASSGSSGSYTGELFF

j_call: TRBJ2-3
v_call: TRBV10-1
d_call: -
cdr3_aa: CASSEAPGLPPPAQYF

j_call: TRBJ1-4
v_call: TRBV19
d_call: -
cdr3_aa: CASSYRATNEKLFF

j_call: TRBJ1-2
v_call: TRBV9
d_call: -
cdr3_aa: CASTEGGLGFYGYTF

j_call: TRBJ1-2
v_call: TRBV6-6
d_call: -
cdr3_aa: CASSYAPGQRNYGYTF

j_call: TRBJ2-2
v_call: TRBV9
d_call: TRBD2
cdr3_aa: CASSSRLAETNTGELFF

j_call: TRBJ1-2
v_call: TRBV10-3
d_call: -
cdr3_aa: CAISVWGGENNGYTF

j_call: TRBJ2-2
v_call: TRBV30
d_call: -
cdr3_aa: CGRDSYTGELFF

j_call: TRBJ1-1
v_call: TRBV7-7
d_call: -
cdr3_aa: CASSPGLNTEAFF

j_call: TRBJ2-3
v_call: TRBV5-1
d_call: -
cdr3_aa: CASGPSGTGTTDTQYF

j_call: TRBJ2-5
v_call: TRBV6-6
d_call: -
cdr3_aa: CASTGMETQYF

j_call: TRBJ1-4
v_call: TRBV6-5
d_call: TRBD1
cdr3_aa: CASSQGQGHEKLFF

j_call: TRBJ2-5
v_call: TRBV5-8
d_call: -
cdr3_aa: CASSFQDETQYF

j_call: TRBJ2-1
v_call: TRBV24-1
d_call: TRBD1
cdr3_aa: CATSDSAGTGLYNEQFF

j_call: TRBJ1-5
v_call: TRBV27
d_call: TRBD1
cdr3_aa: CASKGDRGQDQPQHF

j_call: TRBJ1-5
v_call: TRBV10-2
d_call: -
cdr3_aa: CASSDEGGNQPQHF

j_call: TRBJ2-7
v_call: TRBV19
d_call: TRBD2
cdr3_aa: CASSGTSGLSYEQYF

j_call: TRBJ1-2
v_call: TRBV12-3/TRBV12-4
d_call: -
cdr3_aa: CASTLGENYGYTF

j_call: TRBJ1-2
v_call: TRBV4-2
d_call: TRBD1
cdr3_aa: CASSQGGGGEYGYTF

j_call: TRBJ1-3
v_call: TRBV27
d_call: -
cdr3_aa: CASSPKGASGNTIYF

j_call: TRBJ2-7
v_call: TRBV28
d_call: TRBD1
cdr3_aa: CASSSGQGYHEQYF

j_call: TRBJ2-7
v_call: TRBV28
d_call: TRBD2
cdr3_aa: CASSLWSSGNYEQYF